Described below is a single TCR beta chain sequence and its context. The data originate from a study of OX40 agonist ivuxolimab in advanced cancers. The protocol was immunoSEQ multiplex PCR, while the TCRdb copy is restricted to in-frame clones and leaves out a portion. The repertoire has about 82,000 clones, less than 90% of them found once; the top ten carry over 0.7%. This CDR3 comprises 14 residues. The germline V gene has CDR1 MNHNY and CDR2 SVGAGI (reference sequence). The V end was cut by 2 bases, the J end by 5 bases, with 10 bases between. The J gene is TRBJ1-5, the V gene TRBV6-6; D is unresolved. The receptor's source is an adult with an advanced solid tumor such as melanoma, head and neck, liver or kidney cancer. Sequenced here: CD4+ or CD8+ T cells sorted from blood, sampled in a trial of the OX40 agonist ivuxolimab. The CDR3 region is CASSYGGIHQPQHF. CDR3 DNA sequence: TGTGCCAGCAGTTACGGCGGGATACATCAGCCCCAGCATTTT.